This T cell receptor beta chain was sequenced for a study of T-cell memory formation after mild COVID-19. The CDR3 length is 15 residues. The V and J ends lost 5 bases and 3 bases respectively, with 14 bases between them. CDR1 and CDR2 from the germline V gene are SGHTA and FQGTGA. TCRdb reprocessed the 5' RACE reads with MiXCR, giving one entry per CDR3 protein. The table has about 130,000 distinct CDR3 sequences, about a sixth seen once. What was sequenced was PBMCs or a T cell subset sorted from them (not recorded which). This TCR was recovered from a man aged 18 to 29 who had mild COVID-19 (a few samples of this study predate the infection). Cell type and time point are not known. The chain is built from TRBV7-3 and TRBJ2-1, with a possible D match to TRBD2 (6 bases). The CDR3 DNA is TGTGCCAGCAGCATCGGGGCTAGCGACTACAATGAGCAGTTCTTC. Its protein product is CASSIGASDYNEQFF.